The T cell receptor (beta chain) under discussion was sequenced for a study of blood T cells in healthy people across ages. This clonotype turned up a few times. This CDR3 is 12 amino acids long. V was clipped by 6 bases and J by 8 bases, with 11 bases between them. Next came a second PCR, run for roughly 7 to 12 cycles, which used a sample-barcoded 5' primer along with a J-beta primer mix. TCRdb reprocessed the 5' RACE reads with MiXCR, giving one entry per CDR3 protein. The sample contains 1.5 million to 2 million distinct CDR3 sequences, approximately 50% of which appear only once. This clonotype was obtained from a woman aged 40 to 50 in good health. V is TRBV12-3 or TRBV12-4 and J is TRBJ2-1; D is undetermined. What was sequenced was blood. CDR3 residues: CASSPNRDEQFF. In nucleotides, the CDR3 is TGTGCCAGCAGCCCCAATAGAGATGAGCAGTTCTTC.